Listed below are T cell receptor beta chains from one sample, sequenced in a study of early T cells in non-severe SARS-CoV-2 infection. TCRdb passed the 5' RACE reads through MiXCR, listing each CDR3 protein once. The data show around 80,000 distinct CDR3 sequences, less than 15% seen once. Sequenced input: whole blood. The receptors originated from an adult who was a healthcare worker with PCR-confirmed SARS-CoV-2 infection or an uninfected control (not recorded which). Both conserved end residues are part of each CDR3. D genes are given only for firm matches. The size of a clone is reported for some rows only, either as once, few or many, or as a class for expanded clones.

j_call: TRBJ1-4; v_call: TRBV5-5; clone_size: few; d_call: NA; cdr3_nt: TGTGCCAGCAGCTCAGGGTATGAAAAACTGTTTTTT; cdr3_aa: CASSSGYEKLFF
j_call: TRBJ2-4; v_call: TRBV2; clone_size: few; d_call: NA; cdr3_nt: TGTGCCAGCTTCGGCAGGGGCGCCAAAAACATTCAGTACTTC; cdr3_aa: CASFGRGAKNIQYF
j_call: TRBJ1-1; v_call: TRBV2; clone_size: many; d_call: TRBD1; cdr3_nt: TGTGCCAGCAGCCAAGACAGGGGAACTTTGAACACTGAAGCTTTCTTT; cdr3_aa: CASSQDRGTLNTEAFF
j_call: TRBJ1-2; v_call: TRBV20-1; clone_size: many; d_call: NA; cdr3_nt: TGCAGTGCCAGGGACGGACGCGCCTATGGCTACACCTTC; cdr3_aa: CSARDGRAYGYTF
j_call: TRBJ2-1; v_call: TRBV18; clone_size: NA; d_call: NA; cdr3_nt: TGTGCCAGCTCACCCAGTTCGGCGGGTATAAATGAGCAGTTCTTC; cdr3_aa: CASSPSSAGINEQFF
j_call: TRBJ2-1; v_call: TRBV20-1; clone_size: once; d_call: NA; cdr3_nt: TGCAGTGCTAGTAGGGTCTACAATGAGCGGTTCTTC; cdr3_aa: CSASRVYNERFF
j_call: TRBJ1-4; v_call: TRBV20-1; clone_size: many; d_call: NA; cdr3_nt: TGCAGTGCTAGAGTTTTTCGGGCTCCTGAAAAACTGTTTTTT; cdr3_aa: CSARVFRAPEKLFF
j_call: TRBJ2-7; v_call: TRBV7-6; clone_size: NA; d_call: TRBD1; cdr3_nt: TGTGCCAGCAGCTCGGGACAGGGGATAACCTACGAGCAGTACTTC; cdr3_aa: CASSSGQGITYEQYF
j_call: TRBJ1-2; v_call: TRBV7-2; clone_size: few; d_call: TRBD1; cdr3_nt: TGTGCCAGCAGCTTGGTGGGCAGGGGGCATTATGGCTACACCTTC; cdr3_aa: CASSLVGRGHYGYTF
j_call: TRBJ2-7; v_call: TRBV5-4; clone_size: few; d_call: NA; cdr3_nt: TGTGCCAGCAGCCCAGGAATGGACGAGCAGTACTTC; cdr3_aa: CASSPGMDEQYF
j_call: TRBJ2-3; v_call: TRBV4-1; clone_size: few; d_call: NA; cdr3_nt: TGCGCCAGCAGCCAAGAAAGGGGACCCTATACGCAGTATTTT; cdr3_aa: CASSQERGPYTQYF
j_call: TRBJ2-1; v_call: TRBV4-1; clone_size: many; d_call: TRBD2; cdr3_nt: TGCGCCAGCAGCCAACTAGGGACTAGCGGGAGGGCCTACAATGAGCAGTTCTTC; cdr3_aa: CASSQLGTSGRAYNEQFF
j_call: TRBJ2-7; v_call: TRBV19; clone_size: many; d_call: NA; cdr3_nt: TGTGCCAGTAGCTCCAACGGGCTCAGGCCACCTTACGAGCAGTACTTC; cdr3_aa: CASSSNGLRPPYEQYF
j_call: TRBJ2-5; v_call: TRBV7-9; clone_size: many; d_call: NA; cdr3_nt: TGTGCCAGCAGCTTAGCGGACAACGGAAAAGAGACCCAGTACTTC; cdr3_aa: CASSLADNGKETQYF